This T cell receptor (beta chain) is drawn from a study of T-cell memory formation after mild COVID-19. Study outcomes and limitations: A balance of CD4 and CD8 characterized clones contracting day 15 to 85, whereas later expanders leaned CD4+. Some clones that responded were present in memory (sampled pre-infection), which suggests cross-reactive memory joined.

Employing constant-segment primers, 5'RACE generated TCR alpha and TCR beta cDNA libraries bearing sample barcodes and UMIs. Via MiXCR, TCRdb re-called the 5' RACE reads, giving one row per CDR3 protein. The sample contains 170,000 or so distinct CDR3 sequences, 25% to 40% of which appear only once. After removal of 7 bases from V and 4 bases from J, the junction contained 3 bases not matched to a gene. Germline V lookup: CDR1 SQVTM, CDR2 ANQGSEA. The CDR3 is made up of 12 amino acids. Concerning this clonotype: The target antigen is unknown.

The sample consisted of PBMCs or a T cell subset sorted from them (not recorded which). The rearrangement uses TRBV29-1 and TRBJ1-5; 8 positions agree with TRBD1. The source is an adult woman who had mild COVID-19 (a few samples of this study predate the infection). Cell type and time point are not known. The CDR3 sequence: CSARQGNQPQHF. The CDR3 coding sequence is TGCAGCGCACGACAGGGGAATCAGCCCCAGCATTTT.